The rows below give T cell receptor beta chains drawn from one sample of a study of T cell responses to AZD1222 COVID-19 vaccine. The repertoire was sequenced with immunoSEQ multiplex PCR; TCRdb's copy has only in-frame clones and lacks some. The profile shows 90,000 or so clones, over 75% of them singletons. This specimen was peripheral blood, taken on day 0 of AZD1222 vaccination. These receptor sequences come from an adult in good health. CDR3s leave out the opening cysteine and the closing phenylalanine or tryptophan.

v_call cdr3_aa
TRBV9 ASSRGSNEKLF
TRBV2 ASSTSQPQH
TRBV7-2 ASSFLGATDTQY
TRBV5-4 ASSPRGAAGRQYNEQF
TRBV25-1 ASSRGHGNTIY
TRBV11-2 ASSFDRGSDEQY
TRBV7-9 ASSLQGQFTDTQY
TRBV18 ASSQRLAGSTDTQY
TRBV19 ASSPGTGAYEQY
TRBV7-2 ASSAQGRGQPQH
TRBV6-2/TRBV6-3 ASSYDGNQPQH
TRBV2 ASNPGQGVDGYT
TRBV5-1 ASSLSGTRNTEAF
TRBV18 ASSPPTPRTDTQY
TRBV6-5 ASSYDQGSEAF
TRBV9 ASSRGRGDEQF
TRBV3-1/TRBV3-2 ASSQGAGVYQPQH
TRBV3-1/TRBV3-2 ASSQEGQAGYNEQF
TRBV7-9 ASSLFNTGNSPLH
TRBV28 ASSEYSNQPQH
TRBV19 APRRGANYGYT
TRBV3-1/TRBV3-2 ASTISGRTVNEQF
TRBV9 ASSERESYEQY
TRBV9 ASSVGGGLGEQY
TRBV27 ASSLYGPSNQPQH
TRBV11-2 ASSLTLAGGARETQY
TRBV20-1 SASQGPGYT
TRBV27 ASSSGQGRYEQY